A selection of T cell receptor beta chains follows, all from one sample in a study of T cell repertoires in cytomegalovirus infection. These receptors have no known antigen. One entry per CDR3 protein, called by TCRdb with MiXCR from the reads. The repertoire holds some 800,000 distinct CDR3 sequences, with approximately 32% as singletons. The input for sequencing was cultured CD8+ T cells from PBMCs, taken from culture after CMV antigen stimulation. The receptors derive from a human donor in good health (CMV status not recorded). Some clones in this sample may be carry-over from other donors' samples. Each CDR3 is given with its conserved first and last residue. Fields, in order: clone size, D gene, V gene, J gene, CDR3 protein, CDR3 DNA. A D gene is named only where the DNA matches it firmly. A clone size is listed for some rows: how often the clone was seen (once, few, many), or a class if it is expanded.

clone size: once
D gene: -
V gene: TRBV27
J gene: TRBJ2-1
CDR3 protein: CASSVAFSNEQFF
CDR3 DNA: TGTGCCAGTTCGGTAGCGTTTAGCAATGAGCAGTTCTTC

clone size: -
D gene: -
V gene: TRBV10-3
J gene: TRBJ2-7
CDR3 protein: CAISQRSAFSGTYEQYF
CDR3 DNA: TGTGCCATCAGTCAGCGCAGCGCTTTTAGCGGCACCTACGAGCAGTACTTC

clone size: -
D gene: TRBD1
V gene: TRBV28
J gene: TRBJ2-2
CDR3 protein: CASSTRDRGLGGELFF
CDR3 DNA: TGTGCCAGCAGCACCCGGGACAGGGGTTTGGGCGGGGAGCTGTTTTTT

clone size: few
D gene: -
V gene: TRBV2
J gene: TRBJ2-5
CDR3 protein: CASKIGQIQETQYF
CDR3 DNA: TGTGCCAGCAAGATAGGACAGATACAAGAGACCCAGTACTTC

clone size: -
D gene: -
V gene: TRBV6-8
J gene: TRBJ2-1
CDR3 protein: CASSYGVIAGTGEQFF
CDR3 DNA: TGTGCCAGCAGTTACGGGGTTATTGCGGGTACAGGAGAGCAGTTCTTC

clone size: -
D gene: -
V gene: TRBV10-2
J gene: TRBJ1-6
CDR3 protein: CASSEEVDSSYNSPLHF
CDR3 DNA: TGCGCCAGCAGTGAGGAAGTCGATAGCTCCTATAATTCACCCCTCCACTTT

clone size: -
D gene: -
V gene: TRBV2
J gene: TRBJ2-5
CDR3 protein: CASSEGGGRVQETQYF
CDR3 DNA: TGTGCCAGCAGTGAAGGTGGGGGAAGGGTTCAAGAGACCCAGTACTTC

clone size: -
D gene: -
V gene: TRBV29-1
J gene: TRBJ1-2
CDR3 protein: CSVPTGKANYGYTF
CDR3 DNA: TGCAGCGTACCCACAGGGAAAGCTAACTATGGCTACACCTTC

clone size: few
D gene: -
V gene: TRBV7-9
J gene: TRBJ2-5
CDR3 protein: CASSTPLRETQYF
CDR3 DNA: TGTGCCAGCAGCACCCCCCTCCGGGAGACCCAGTACTTC

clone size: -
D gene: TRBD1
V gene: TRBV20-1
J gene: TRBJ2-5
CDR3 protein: CSAPDRAQETQYF
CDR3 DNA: TGCAGTGCCCCCGACAGGGCCCAAGAGACCCAGTACTTC

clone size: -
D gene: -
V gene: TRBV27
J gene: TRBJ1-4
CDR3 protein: CASFGGGNEKLFF
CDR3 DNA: TGTGCCTCGTTCGGGGGCGGAAATGAAAAACTGTTTTTT

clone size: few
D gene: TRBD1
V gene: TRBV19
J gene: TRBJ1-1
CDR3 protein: CASSMSSGGYTEAFF
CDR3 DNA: TGTGCCAGTAGTATGAGCTCAGGGGGATACACTGAAGCTTTCTTT

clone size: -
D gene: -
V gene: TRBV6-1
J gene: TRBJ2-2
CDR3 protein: CASSYSKGPAGELFF
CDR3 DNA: TGTGCCAGCAGTTATAGTAAGGGCCCGGCCGGGGAGCTGTTTTTT

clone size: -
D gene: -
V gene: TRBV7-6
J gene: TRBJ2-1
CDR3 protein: CASGSSSYNEQFF
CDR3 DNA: TGTGCCAGCGGCTCAAGCTCCTACAATGAGCAGTTCTTC

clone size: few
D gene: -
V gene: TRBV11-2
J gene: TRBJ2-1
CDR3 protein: CASSGRAFNEQFF
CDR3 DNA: TGTGCCAGCTCGGGCAGGGCATTCAATGAGCAGTTCTTC

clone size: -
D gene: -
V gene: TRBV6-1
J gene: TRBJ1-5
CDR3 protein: CASSDLGLPNQPQHF
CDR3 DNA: TGTGCCAGCAGTGATCTGGGCCTCCCCAATCAGCCCCAGCATTTT

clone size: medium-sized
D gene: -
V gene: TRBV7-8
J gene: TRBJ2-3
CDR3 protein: CASSSRANKQDTQYF
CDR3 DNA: TGTGCCAGCAGCTCCCGGGCGAACAAACAGGATACGCAGTATTTT

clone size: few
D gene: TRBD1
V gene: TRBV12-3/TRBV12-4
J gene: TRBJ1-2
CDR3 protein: CASSFMTGDGYTF
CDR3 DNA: TGTGCCAGCAGTTTTATGACAGGGGACGGCTACACCTTC

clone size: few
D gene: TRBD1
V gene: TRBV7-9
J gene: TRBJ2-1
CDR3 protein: CASTRRDSDYNEQFF
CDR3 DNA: TGTGCCAGCACCCGCCGGGACAGCGACTACAATGAGCAGTTCTTC

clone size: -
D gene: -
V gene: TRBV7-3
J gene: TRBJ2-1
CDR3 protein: CASSLRPGSSFKNEQFF
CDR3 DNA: TGTGCCAGCAGCTTACGCCCGGGGAGCAGTTTTAAGAATGAGCAGTTCTTC

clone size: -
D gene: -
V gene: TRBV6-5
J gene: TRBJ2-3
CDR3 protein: CASLLDSPSTDTQYF
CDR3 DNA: TGTGCCAGCCTCCTGGACAGCCCTAGCACAGATACGCAGTATTTT

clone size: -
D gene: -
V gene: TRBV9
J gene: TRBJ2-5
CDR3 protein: CASSVNRLQETQYF
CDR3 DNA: TGTGCCAGCAGCGTTAACAGGTTACAAGAGACCCAGTACTTC

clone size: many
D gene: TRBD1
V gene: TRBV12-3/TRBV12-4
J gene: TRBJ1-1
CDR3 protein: CASRWTGMTNTEAFF
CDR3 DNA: TGTGCCAGCAGGTGGACAGGTATGACGAACACTGAAGCTTTCTTT

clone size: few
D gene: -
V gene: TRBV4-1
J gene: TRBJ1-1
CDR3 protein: CASSQIINTEAFF
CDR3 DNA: TGCGCCAGCAGCCAAATAATTAACACTGAAGCTTTCTTT

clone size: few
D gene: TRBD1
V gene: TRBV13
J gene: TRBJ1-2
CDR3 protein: CASSSTGLNYGYTF
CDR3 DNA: TGTGCCAGCAGTTCGACAGGGCTCAACTATGGCTACACCTTC

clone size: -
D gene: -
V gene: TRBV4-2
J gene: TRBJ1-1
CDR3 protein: CASSQDLNKLAFF
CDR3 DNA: TGTGCCAGCAGCCAAGATCTTAACAAATTGGCTTTCTTT

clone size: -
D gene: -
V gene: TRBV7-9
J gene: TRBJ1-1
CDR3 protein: CASSLSGTTTEAFF
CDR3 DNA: TGTGCCAGCAGCTTATCGGGGACGACCACTGAAGCTTTCTTT

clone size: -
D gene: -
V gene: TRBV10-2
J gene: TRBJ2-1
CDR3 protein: CASSEFPMTGATDNEQFF
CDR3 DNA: TGCGCCAGCAGTGAGTTTCCCATGACAGGCGCCACGGACAATGAGCAGTTCTTC

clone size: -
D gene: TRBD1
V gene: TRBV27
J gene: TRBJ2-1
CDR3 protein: CASSYRDRNNEQFF
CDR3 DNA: TGTGCCAGCAGTTATCGGGACAGGAACAATGAGCAGTTCTTC

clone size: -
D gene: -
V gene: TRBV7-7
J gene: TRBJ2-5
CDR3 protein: CASSLRLGARETQYF
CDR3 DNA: TGTGCTAGCAGCTTAAGGCTGGGGGCTCGAGAGACCCAGTACTTC

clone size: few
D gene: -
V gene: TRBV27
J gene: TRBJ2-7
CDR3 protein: CASSQAGYTYEQYF
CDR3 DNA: TGTGCCAGCAGTCAAGCGGGTTACACCTACGAGCAGTACTTC